This TCR beta chain emerged from a study of OX40 agonist ivuxolimab in advanced cancers. Study background: The study enrolled dose-escalation patients with hepatocellular carcinoma, melanoma, renal cell or head and neck cancer. Partial responses were seen in three patients, one with hepatocellular carcinoma and two with cutaneous melanoma.

Findings and limits, study-wide: No antigen was identified for the clonally expanded peripheral T cells.

V lost 6 bases and J 2 bases, leaving 14 bases between the germline ends. This CDR3 spans 16 amino acids. Germline V gene lookup returns CDR1 SNHLY and CDR2 FYNNEI. The assay was immunoSEQ multiplex PCR, and TCRdb's table has in-frame clones only and misses some. The sample records about 64,000 clones, approximately 78% being singletons. This clone was counted a single time. Its antigen is not known. The source is an adult with an advanced solid tumor such as melanoma, head and neck, liver or kidney cancer. The chain has TRBV2 and TRBJ2-6, with a possible D match to TRBD1 (6 bases). This specimen consisted of CD4+ or CD8+ T cells sorted from blood, obtained in a trial of the OX40 agonist ivuxolimab. CDR3 in DNA: TGTGCCAGCAGCGCAAATACAGGGCCTGGGGCCAACGTCCTGACTTTC. This encodes CASSANTGPGANVLTF.